Each of the 9 T cell receptor beta chains below was sequenced from the same sample in a study of T cells in Graves' hyperthyroidism and ophthalmopathy. The investigators amplified TCR beta CDR3 regions from RNA transcripts. In the first-round RT-PCR of the TCR CDR3, the HTBI primer set was used. TCRdb re-called the multiplex PCR reads through MiXCR, storing one row per CDR3 protein. The table includes about 350,000 distinct CDR3 sequences, 15% to 20% detected once. The sample comprised blood. The receptors were sampled from a woman between 40 and 50 years old with Graves' ophthalmopathy.

There are many counts of this clonotype. The chain couples TRBV6-1 to TRBJ2-7; possible D gene TRBD1, 6 bases. Germline-derived CDR1 and CDR2 are MNHNS and SASEGT. V lost 6 bases and J lost 3, with 18 bases in between. This CDR3 is 15 amino acids long. CDR3 sequence reads: CASSEPGHRIYEQYF. CDR3 DNA: TGTGCCAGCAGCGAACCGGGACATCGAATCTACGAGCAGTACTTC.

Many counts were recorded for this clonotype. This sequence joins TRBV4-3 and TRBJ1-5; D is ambiguous. Per the germline V gene, CDR1 is LGHNA and CDR2 is YSLEER. The CDR3 is 16 amino acids. Trimming cost V 0 bases and J 0 bases, with 9 bases left between them. In DNA, the CDR3 is TGCGCCAGCAGCCAAGAACTCGGTAATAGCAATCAGCCCCAGCATTTT. It translates to CASSQELGNSNQPQHF.

This clonotype showed up many times. The chain links TRBV28 to TRBJ2-2; D is possibly TRBD1 (6 bases). The CDR3 consists of 15 residues. Germline V gives CDR1 MDHEN, CDR2 SYDVKM. Trimming cost V 3 bases and J 4 bases, with 12 bases left between them. The CDR3 DNA follows: TGTGCCAGCAGTTTGCAGGGGCGCGTCACCGGGGAGCTGTTTTTT. The encoded protein is CASSLQGRVTGELFF.

Turning to this clonotype: A single base separates this from a much larger clone, so it may be a read error. The V gene is TRBV6-5, the J gene TRBJ2-7, with 9 nucleotides matching TRBD1. The length of the CDR3 is 15 residues. The germline CDR1 and CDR2 sequences are MNHEY and SVGAGI. CDR3 nucleotide sequence: TGTGCCGGCAGTTTTTCGGGACAGGGAACCTACGAGCAGTACTTC. It translates to CAGSFSGQGTYEQYF.

About this clonotype: Mismatch with germline at one junction end may stem from a read error. The rearrangement links TRBV12-3 or TRBV12-4 to TRBJ1-2; 7 nucleotides match TRBD1. The CDR3 runs 13 residues. CDR3 nucleotides: TGTGCCAGCAGTCTAAACAGGGGAAATGGCTACAACTTC. This encodes CASSLNRGNGYNF.

The rearrangement uses TRBV20-1 and TRBJ1-5; D might be TRBD1 (5 bases). Germline CDR1 DFQATT, CDR2 SNEGSKA (reference sequence). Trimming stripped 0 bases from V and 2 bases from J, with 11 bases between. The CDR3 loop spans 15 amino acids. The CDR3 coding sequence is TGCAGTGCTAGAGATCCCCAGGGCGGCAATCAGCCCCAGCATTTT. Its protein product is CSARDPQGGNQPQHF.

This clonotype has ten or more counts. The chain uses TRBV6-1 and TRBJ1-1, with a possible D match to TRBD1 (6 bases). The CDR3 length is 14 residues. Between the trimmed V and J ends, which lost 6 bases and 1 base, there was a span of 12 bases. CDR1 is MNHNS and CDR2 is SASEGT in the germline V gene. In nucleotides, the CDR3 is TGTGCCAGCAGGGAGACAGGTTGGAACACTGAAGCTTTCTTT. This translates into CASRETGWNTEAFF.

This clonotype was seen repeatedly, ten times or more. V gene TRBV11-2 combines with J gene TRBJ2-5; the D gene is possibly TRBD2 (7 bases). The CDR3 length is 14 residues. V shed 4 bases and J shed 2 bases, with 11 bases lying between them. Per the germline V gene, CDR1 is SGHAT and CDR2 is FQNNGV. This CDR3 is CASSWGGAQETQYF. The CDR3 DNA sequence: TGTGCCAGCAGCTGGGGGGGGGCACAAGAGACCCAGTACTTC.

This clonotype showed up many times. The chain combines TRBV5-1 with TRBJ1-5; D is unclear. CDR3 length: 13 residues. Trimming left V 0 bases short and J 8 bases short, with 9 bases between. Germline V gene lookup returns CDR1 SGHRS and CDR2 YFSETQ. The CDR3: CASSLGPGEPQHF. The CDR3 nucleotides are TGCGCCAGCAGCTTGGGCCCAGGTGAGCCCCAGCATTTT.